This T cell receptor beta chain was captured in a study of T cell changes during pregnancy in multiple sclerosis. Libraries were prepared by immunoSEQ multiplex PCR; TCRdb keeps only in-frame clonotypes and omits some of them. The sample lists about 47,000 clones; about 91% were seen once. CDR3 length: 16 amino acids. This chain connects TRBV21-1 to TRBJ1-5; the DNA was not compared with TRBD1, the D call given in the table. TRBV21-1 is a listed pseudogene. The sequencing used peripheral blood, collected after pregnancy. The receptor's source is a female donor with multiple sclerosis, enrolled in a pregnancy study. CDR3 in amino acids: CASSPRDRWGNQPQHF. The CDR3 region has the DNA TGTGCCAGCAGCCCGCGGGACAGGTGGGGCAATCAGCCCCAGCATTTT.